This entry lists 26 T cell receptor beta chains sequenced from one sample in a study of PD-1 blockade in mismatch repair-deficient tumors. Generated by immunoSEQ multiplex PCR, the TCRdb table keeps only in-frame clones and is missing some. The sample shows fewer than 100,000 clones, about 84% of them seen only once. Sequencing used peripheral blood, obtained 12 weeks after starting pembrolizumab. The receptors stem from an adult with mismatch repair-deficient cancer.

The V call is TRBV4-1, the J call TRBJ2-7; 7 bases fit TRBD2. The CDR3 has 14 amino acids. CDR1 is MGHRA and CDR2 is YSYEKL in the germline V gene. V lost 4 bases and J lost 4; bases outside the gene matches: 7. CDR3 residues: CASSREGKVYEQYF. CDR3 DNA sequence: TGCGCCAGCAGCCGGGAGGGGAAGGTTTACGAGCAGTACTTC.

The chain recombines TRBV15 with TRBJ2-7; D might be TRBD1 (6 bases). The V gene lost 3 bases and the J gene lost 3 bases, with 12 bases spanning the gap. CDR1 and CDR2 (germline): LNHNV, YYDKDF (reference sequence). The CDR3 length is 14 residues. The DNA for the CDR3 is TGTGCCACCAGCAGCGCGGACAGAAACTACGAGCAGTACTTC. Its protein is CATSSADRNYEQYF.

J is TRBJ2-1 and V is TRBV11-3, with TRBD1 identical over 8 bases. V dropped 5 bases and J dropped 9; count of bases not matched to a gene: 15. From germline, CDR1 is SGHNT and CDR2 YENEEA. The CDR3 is 16 amino acids. CDR3 loop: CASSGGLTGVGGEQFF. In DNA, the CDR3 is TGTGCCAGCAGCGGTGGTTTGACAGGGGTTGGCGGTGAGCAGTTCTTC.

This rearrangement joins TRBV4-1 to TRBJ1-5; 7 positions match TRBD1. The V gene end was trimmed by 0 bases and the J gene end by 3 bases; junction bases not matched to a gene: 5. Germline CDR1 is MGHRA and CDR2 is YSYEKL. The CDR3 has 16 amino acids. This CDR3 is CASSQDQGGPNQPQHF. The DNA for the CDR3 is TGCGCCAGCAGCCAAGATCAGGGGGGGCCCAATCAGCCCCAGCATTTT.

The chain uses TRBV12-5 and TRBJ2-2; no firm D call. The V end was cut by 1 base, the J end by 4 bases, with 4 bases between. The CDR3 is 13 amino acids. Per germline, CDR1 LGHNT and CDR2 FRNRAP. The CDR3: CASGLASTGELFF. For the CDR3, the DNA is TGTGCTAGTGGTTTGGCGAGCACCGGGGAGCTGTTTTTT.

V gene TRBV7-9 combines with J gene TRBJ1-1, with D maybe TRBD1 (5 bases). Germline V gives CDR1 SEHNR, CDR2 FQNEAQ (reference sequence). The CDR3 runs 13 residues. Trimming took 5 bases from V and 5 from J, leaving 12 bases between them. The CDR3 loop is CASSPYRLTEAFF. The DNA of the CDR3 is TGTGCCAGCAGCCCGTACAGGCTTACTGAAGCTTTCTTT.

The rearrangement uses TRBV7-9 and TRBJ2-5; no clear D. The CDR3 covers 11 residues. Per the germline V gene, CDR1 is SEHNR and CDR2 is FQNEAQ (reference sequence). V was cut by 1 base and J by 7 bases, with 4 bases left in between. CDR3: CASSLGGTQYF. The CDR3 DNA reads TGTGCCAGCAGCTTAGGGGGGACCCAGTACTTC.

Details on this clone: Its ends do not fully match the called genes, so a read error is possible. In the same sample, other DNA sequences code for this CDR3. The rearrangement joins TRBV11-3 to TRBJ2-7; the match to TRBD1 covers 9 bases. This CDR3 contains 16 residues. The germline CDR1 and CDR2 sequences are SGHNT and YENEEA. Here the CDR3 reads CASSVVVTGGTYEQYF. The CDR3 coding sequence is TGTGCCAGCAGCGTCGTTGTGACAGGGGGGACGTACGAGCAGTATTTC.

This sequence joins TRBV7-9 and TRBJ2-5; D ambiguous. The CDR3 loop spans 13 amino acids. Trimming stripped 6 bases from V and 5 bases from J, with 13 bases between. Germline loops: CDR1 SEHNR, CDR2 FQNEAQ (reference sequence). The DNA for the CDR3 is TGTGCCAGCAGACTTCTCTTGGGGGAGACCCAGTACTTC. Amino acids: CASRLLLGETQYF. The entire variable domain, with the rest obtained from reference TRBV7-9 and TRBJ2-5, is as follows: DTGVSQNPRHKITKRGQNVTFRCDPISEHNRLYWYRQTLGQGPEFLTYFQNEAQLEKSRLLSDRFSAERPKGSFSTLEIQRTEQGDSAMYLCASRLLLGETQYFGPGTRLLVL.

The V gene is TRBV19, the J gene TRBJ2-5; 7 bases line up with TRBD1. Germline V gene data show CDR1 as LNHDA and CDR2 as SQIVND (reference sequence). Trimming removed 4 bases from V and 5 bases from J; junction bases left unmatched: 7. The CDR3 has 14 residues. The CDR3 DNA reads TGTGCCAGTAGTAATACAGGGGTCAGGGAGACCCAGTACTTC. Protein sequence: CASSNTGVRETQYF.

This clone was counted between two and nine times. Other DNA sequences from this sample encode an identical CDR3 as well. The rearrangement uses TRBV15 and TRBJ1-3, with a tentative D call TRBD1 (5 bases). The germline V gene encodes CDR1 LNHNV and CDR2 YYDKDF (reference sequence). Trimming removed 5 bases at V and 1 base at J, with 9 bases between. CDR3 length equals 14 residues. CDR3 in DNA: TGTGCCACCAGCCCTGGGGGATCTGGAAACACCATATATTTT. Translation: CATSPGGSGNTIYF.

This chain links TRBV7-2 with TRBJ1-4; D is unclear. Trimming removed 1 base from V and 0 bases from J, with 15 bases in between. The CDR3 loop spans 18 amino acids. Germline CDR1 is SGHTA and CDR2 is FQGNSA. CDR3 amino acids: CASSLVGWAPPTNEKLFF. The DNA of the CDR3 is TGTGCCAGCAGCTTAGTAGGCTGGGCACCCCCAACTAATGAAAAACTGTTTTTT.

V is TRBV15 and J is TRBJ1-2; no clear D. CDR3 length equals 14 residues. Trimming took off 1 base at V and 5 bases at J, with 11 bases between the two ends. Germline V gives CDR1 LNHNV, CDR2 YYDKDF (reference sequence). Here the CDR3 DNA reads TGTGCCACCAGCAGAGTGATGGAGGAATATGGCTACACCTTC. As protein: CATSRVMEEYGYTF.

The CDR3 loop is CASSSSGREQFF. CDR3 DNA: TGTGCCAGCAGTTCTAGCGGGAGGGAGCAGTTCTTC. The rearrangement joins TRBV6-5 to TRBJ2-1; 11 bases agree with TRBD2. The V gene's germline CDR1 is MNHEY and CDR2 SVGAGI. The J segment lost 10 bases and the V segment lost 4 bases, leaving 0 bases of the junction unmatched. This CDR3 comprises 12 residues.

This clone was seen more than once but under ten times. This chain links TRBV11-2 with TRBJ2-3; 11 nucleotides match TRBD2. This CDR3 has 16 residues. Trimming cost V 5 bases and J 1 base; bases outside gene matches: 5. Germline V gene lookup returns CDR1 SGHAT and CDR2 FQNNGV. The CDR3, as DNA: TGTGCCAGCAGCCGCGGGACTAGCGGTCGCACAGATACGCAGTATTTT. This translates into CASSRGTSGRTDTQYF.

The chain is built from TRBV21-1 and TRBJ2-1. TRBV21-1 is designated a pseudogene. The CDR3 is 11 amino acids. The CDR3 DNA is TGTGCCAGCCCAGCCTCCAATGAGCAGTTCTTC. Protein product: CASPASNEQFF.

The chain joins TRBV4-3 to TRBJ2-3; no clear D. The germline V gene encodes CDR1 LGHNA and CDR2 YSLEER. The V end lost 0 bases, the J end lost 11 bases, and 18 bases lay between the germline ends. The CDR3 consists of 15 residues. CDR3 protein: CASSQDRIPQSRQYF. The CDR3 region has the DNA TGCGCCAGCAGCCAAGATCGAATTCCGCAGTCCAGGCAGTATTTT.

This chain joins TRBV21-1 and TRBJ1-1; the table assigns TRBD1, which was not confirmed against the DNA. TRBV21-1 is described as a pseudogene. The CDR3 runs to 17 residues. DNA for the CDR3: TGTGCCAGCAGCGGACGGGGGACAGGGAACATGAACACTGAAGCTTTCTTT. Its translation: CASSGRGTGNMNTEAFF.

V and J are TRBV28 and TRBJ1-6; 7 positions agree with TRBD1. This CDR3 is built from 15 residues. The V and J ends lost 3 bases and 7 bases, in that order; junction bases with no gene match: 6. CDR1 is MDHEN, CDR2 SYDVKM, per germline. The DNA for the CDR3 is TGTGCCAGCAGTTTCTTCAGGGGGAACAATTCACCCCTCCACTTT. It specifies CASSFFRGNNSPLHF.

V and J are TRBV5-4 and TRBJ2-6, with D unclear. Looked up from germline, CDR1 is SGHNT and CDR2 is YYREEE (reference sequence). Between the trimmed V and J ends, which lost 5 bases and 4 bases, there was a span of 13 bases. CDR3 length equals 15 residues. The CDR3 loop is CASSTTRSGANVLTF. DNA for the CDR3: TGTGCCAGCAGTACCACCCGTTCAGGGGCCAACGTCCTGACTTTC. The whole variable domain, filled in from reference TRBV5-4 and TRBJ2-6, reads ETGVTQSPTHLIKTRGQQVTLRCSSQSGHNTVSWYQQALGQGPQFIFQYYREEENGRGNFPPRFSGLQFPNYSSELNVNALELDDSALYLCASSTTRSGANVLTFGAGSRLTVL.

The V and J genes are TRBV19 and TRBJ1-5; D uncertain. The germline V gene encodes CDR1 LNHDA and CDR2 SQIVND (reference sequence). This CDR3 has 14 residues. Deletions cut 8 bases from V and 6 bases from J, with 17 bases between. The CDR3 DNA is TGTGCCAGTGGTAGGGATTCAGCCGCTCAGCCCCAGCATTTT. This translates into CASGRDSAAQPQHF.

The rearrangement uses TRBV4-1 and TRBJ1-1; no clear D gene. V lost 0 bases, J lost 0 bases, and 2 bases lay in between. The CDR3 has 13 amino acids. The germline V gene has CDR1 MGHRA and CDR2 YSYEKL. For the CDR3, the DNA is TGCGCCAGCAGCCAAGACATGAACACTGAAGCTTTCTTT. Translating gives CASSQDMNTEAFF.

The gene calls are TRBV10-3 and TRBJ2-7; D unresolved. The length of the CDR3 is 16 residues. The germline V and J ends were trimmed by 0 bases and 0 bases, with 12 bases remaining between them. CDR1 is ENHRY, CDR2 SYGVKD, per germline. The CDR3 nucleotides are TGTGCCATCAGTGAGTCAGTAGGGATCAGCTCCTACGAGCAGTACTTC. This gives the protein CAISESVGISSYEQYF.

V is TRBV7-6 and J is TRBJ1-4, with 7 bases lining up with TRBD1. V lost 2 bases and J lost 8; bases outside the gene matches: 8. Per the germline V gene, CDR1 is SGHVS and CDR2 is FNYEAQ. CDR3 length equals 15 residues. The CDR3 sequence is CASSLTAGGREKLFF. CDR3 coding DNA: TGTGCCAGCAGCTTAACGGCAGGGGGGCGAGAAAAACTGTTTTTT. Complete variable domain (other parts from reference TRBV7-6 and TRBJ1-4): GAGVSQSPRYKVTKRGQDVALRCDPISGHVSLYWYRQALGQGPEFLTYFNYEAQQDKSGLPNDRFSAERPEGSISTLTIQRTEQRDSAMYRCASSLTAGGREKLFFGSGTQLSVL.

The V gene is TRBV5-1, the J gene TRBJ2-7, with unresolved D. The CDR3 is 14 amino acids. Trimming removed 0 bases from V and 0 bases from J, with 7 bases in between. Germline V lookup: CDR1 SGHRS, CDR2 YFSETQ. The CDR3 sequence is CASSLGHISYEQYF. For the CDR3, the DNA is TGCGCCAGCAGCTTGGGACATATCTCCTACGAGCAGTACTTC.

V is TRBV5-4 and J is TRBJ2-5, with D perhaps matching TRBD1 (5 bases). Germline V gene data show CDR1 as SGHNT and CDR2 as YYREEE (reference sequence). The CDR3 consists of 14 residues. The V and J ends lost 4 bases and 5 bases respectively, with 15 bases between them. CDR3 in DNA: TGTGCCAGCAGCAATTACCAGGGCGGTGAGACCCAGTACTTC. It codes for CASSNYQGGETQYF. Full variable domain (remainder filled in from reference TRBV5-4 and TRBJ2-5): ETGVTQSPTHLIKTRGQQVTLRCSSQSGHNTVSWYQQALGQGPQFIFQYYREEENGRGNFPPRFSGLQFPNYSSELNVNALELDDSALYLCASSNYQGGETQYFGPGTRLLVL.